The present entry profiles one T cell receptor (beta chain) with its context. The CDR3 sequence is 16 residues long. With V trimmed by 0 bases and J by 11 bases, 8 bases remained unmatched. The data were obtained in a study of human T cells and chemical hapten exposure. TCRdb redid the calling of the RACE reads with MiXCR, one entry per CDR3 protein. The table shows around 120,000 distinct CDR3 sequences, with approximately 15% occurring only once. Stated time point: pre-sensitization, week 0. Sample treatment: therapeutic diphenylcyclopropenone sensitization with weekly scalp DPC. This sequence was found in a woman aged 18-35 years with alopecia areata. Some clones in this sample may be carry-over from other donors' samples. The gene calls are TRBV12-3 or TRBV12-4 and TRBJ2-1; 12 bases are shared with TRBD2. The sequenced sample was whole blood, obtained in connection with sensitization to the hapten diphenylcyclopropenone (DPC). CDR3: CASSLAGTSGRTQQFF. CDR3 bases: TGTGCCAGCAGTTTAGCGGGAACTAGCGGGAGGACTCAGCAGTTCTTC.